This T cell receptor beta chain is drawn from a study of blood T cell repertoires in COVID-19 (dated by TCRdb to the early 2020s). Turning to the overall study: The collaborator samples originated in the United States, Italy and Spain and spanned the acute and convalescent phases of COVID-19. The material from the prospective study consisted of cDNA or gDNA derived from T cells, B-cell-depleted T cells, or PBMCs. Subjects who had been exposed to COVID-19, were actively infected with it, or had recovered from it provided the deeply sampled blood TCRbeta repertoires that made up the dataset. The repertoires were released in a freely available public database intended as a resource for research on the immune response to SARS-CoV-2. Samples came from the ongoing ImmuneRACE study (first 160 participants) plus 1,254 subjects from 6 global collaborators. Nearly every sample came with metadata listing a de-identified subject ID, COVID-19 status, age in years and sex. Where HLA class I and class II types were available, the types were taken from metadata supplied by the sample provider, not from assay-based typing. Paper-wide results and their limitations: The amount of clinical and demographic metadata varied by source and participant and was provided uncurated.

In Seattle, one collaborating source enrolled patients while the infection was active and tracked those patients longitudinally over the course of disease. Whole blood was collected in K2EDTA tubes by collaborating institutions according to the institutions' own protocols. For TCRbeta analysis, collaborators shipped samples as frozen whole blood, isolated PBMCs, or DNA extracted from either of those sample types. Of note for this clone: No antigen is known for it. No base quality information exists; no much larger clone differs at one position.

TCRbeta CDR3 regions were amplified from genomic DNA by means of the immunoSEQ Assay, a bias-controlled multiplex PCR. For the original study's pipeline: The number of nucleated cells in each sample was estimated by amplification of reference gene primers within the assay. To quantify the absolute abundance of each unique TCRbeta CDR3 rearrangement, sequence reads were collapsed and filtered. Productive Simpson clonality was computed per sample as the square root of Simpson's diversity index over productive rearrangements. TCRdb carries this immuneACCESS record with in-frame sequences only. Its versions omit some clonotypes, under half of them owing to an unresolved V gene in the studies checked, with the rest unexplained. V, J and clone size are those of that table, while D and trimming were read from the DNA. A total of 250,000 to 400,000 clones appear in this sample, around 88% of them only once. Jointly, the top ten make up 1.6% of the sample.

The CDR1 and CDR2 encoded by the germline V gene are SNHLY and FYNNEI. From its cysteine to its phenylalanine, the CDR3 spans 16 amino acids. Of the read, only the CDR3 DNA is kept; its 48 bases are in frame from base 1. Ends trimmed: V by 4 bases, J by 9 bases; bases unmatched to a gene: 10. The sequence derives from a woman younger than 45 with COVID-19, enrolled during active disease. This receptor chain uses TRBV2 and TRBJ1-6; 9 bases in the junction line up with TRBD1. The sequencing input was peripheral blood. CDR3 region: CASSADTGGTGSPLHF. The bases are TGTGCCAGCAGTGCCGACACAGGGGGCACGGGTTCACCCCTCCACTTT. Supplemented by the reference TRBV2 and TRBJ1-6 proteins around the CDR3, the complete variable domain is EPEVTQTPSHQVTQMGQEVILRCVPISNHLYFYWYRQILGQKVEFLVSFYNNEISEKSEIFDDQFSVERPDGSNFTLKIRSTKLEDSAMYFCASSADTGGTGSPLHFGNGTRLTVT.